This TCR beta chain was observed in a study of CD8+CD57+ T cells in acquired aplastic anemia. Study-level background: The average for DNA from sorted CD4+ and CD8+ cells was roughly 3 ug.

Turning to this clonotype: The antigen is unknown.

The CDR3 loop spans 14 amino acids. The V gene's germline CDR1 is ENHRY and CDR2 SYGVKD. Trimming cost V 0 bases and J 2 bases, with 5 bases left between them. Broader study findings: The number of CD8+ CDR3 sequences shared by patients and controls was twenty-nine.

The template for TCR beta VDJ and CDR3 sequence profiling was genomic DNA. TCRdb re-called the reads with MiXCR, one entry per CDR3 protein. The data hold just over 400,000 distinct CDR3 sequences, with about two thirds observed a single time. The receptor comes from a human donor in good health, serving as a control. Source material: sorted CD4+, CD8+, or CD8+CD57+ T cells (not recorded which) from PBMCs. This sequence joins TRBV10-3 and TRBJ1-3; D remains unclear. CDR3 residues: CAISESYAGNTIYF. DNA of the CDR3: TGTGCCATCAGTGAGTCGTACGCTGGAAACACCATATATTTT.